The 32 T cell receptor beta chains presented below share a single source sample, sequenced in a study of post-analysis software for immune sequencing data. Whole-study results and caveats: Among about 5 TRBV segments more frequent in patients than controls were TRBV5-6, TRBV5-1 and TRBV20-1.

These receptors' targets are unknown. Unique molecular identifiers had been added to the TCR beta cDNA libraries. A single record per CDR3 protein comes from TCRdb applying MiXCR to the PCR reads. The data hold hundreds of thousands of distinct CDR3 sequences, with 25% to 30% observed a single time. The specimen was blood. These receptors all come from a girl between 10 and 17 years old with multiple sclerosis.

The gene calls are TRBV12-3 or TRBV12-4 and TRBJ1-2; D is unclear. With 8 bases removed from V and 6 bases from J, the gap between germline ends came to 16 bases. The CDR3 is made up of 13 amino acids. CDR3 DNA sequence: TGTGCCAGCCATGCTTTCAGCGCTAATGGCTACACCTTC. Translating gives CASHAFSANGYTF.

This rearrangement joins TRBV29-1 to TRBJ2-7; 9 bases are a match to TRBD2. The germline V gene has CDR1 SQVTM and CDR2 ANQGSEA. The J segment lost 2 bases and the V segment lost 3 bases, leaving 11 bases of the junction unmatched. The CDR3 has 16 amino acids. CDR3 sequence (DNA): TGCAGCGTTGATGTCGCCACTAGCGGGTCCCCCTACGAGCAGTACTTC. As protein: CSVDVATSGSPYEQYF.

The genes are TRBV27 and TRBJ1-5; D is possibly TRBD1 (5 bases). V gave up 1 base and J gave up 5 bases, with 6 bases separating them. There are 13 residues in the CDR3. Germline lookup yields CDR1 MNHEY and CDR2 SMNVEV (reference sequence). The CDR3 region has the DNA TGTGCCAGCAGTTTATGGGGCGATCAGCCCCAGCATTTT. Translating gives CASSLWGDQPQHF.

This rearrangement joins TRBV7-2 to TRBJ1-4; D is possibly TRBD1 (5 bases). The V gene's germline CDR1 is SGHTA and CDR2 FQGNSA. The CDR3 loop spans 17 amino acids. V was cut by 0 bases and J by 0 bases, with 11 bases left in between. CDR3 DNA sequence: TGTGCCAGCAGCTTAGCGGGGGGGGTGGCAACTAATGAAAAACTGTTTTTT. Translation: CASSLAGGVATNEKLFF.

The V and J genes are TRBV15 and TRBJ1-3; D is unresolved. This CDR3 region has 17 residues. With 0 bases removed from V and 0 bases from J, the gap between germline ends came to 12 bases. Germline CDR1 and CDR2: LNHNV and YYDKDF (reference sequence). CDR3 amino acids: CATSRDPSRLSGNTIYF. The CDR3 DNA is TGTGCCACCAGCAGAGACCCCAGTAGGCTCTCTGGAAACACCATATATTTT.

This clonotype was observed a few times. The chain recombines TRBV12-3 or TRBV12-4 with TRBJ1-5; tentatively, D is TRBD1 (5 bases). The V and J ends lost 5 bases and 3 bases respectively, with 14 bases between them. The CDR3 extends over 15 amino acids. The CDR3 reads CASSEAGSNNQPQHF. CDR3 sequence (DNA): TGTGCCAGCAGTGAGGCAGGGTCCAACAATCAGCCCCAGCATTTT.

V is TRBV29-1 and J is TRBJ2-5; D is possibly TRBD2 (5 bases). V was pared by 4 bases and J by 4 bases, with 13 bases between. The CDR3 sequence is 13 residues long. Germline V gene lookup returns CDR1 SQVTM and CDR2 ANQGSEA. DNA of the CDR3: TGCAGCGTTGTTCCCGGGGTTGCAGAGACCCAGTACTTC. It translates to CSVVPGVAETQYF.

The J gene is TRBJ2-1, the V gene TRBV20-1, with 12 positions matching TRBD2. The V and J ends lost 6 bases and 7 bases, in that order; junction bases with no gene match: 7. The CDR3 runs to 14 residues. The germline CDR1 and CDR2 sequences are DFQATT and SNEGSKA (reference sequence). For the CDR3, the DNA is TGCAGTGCGTCTAGCGGGAGGGCCGGGAATGAGCAGTTCTTC. It is translated as CSASSGRAGNEQFF.

This chain uses TRBV7-2 with TRBJ2-5, with TRBD1 identical over 7 bases. V gave up 5 bases and J gave up 2 bases; unmatched junction bases: 8. Germline assignment: CDR1 SGHTA and CDR2 FQGNSA. The CDR3 spans 15 residues. As DNA, the CDR3 is TGTGCCAGCAGCCTGTCCGAGGGGGCACAAGAGACCCAGTACTTC. Protein: CASSLSEGAQETQYF.

This clonotype came up many times. The chain links TRBV10-3 to TRBJ2-3; the D gene could be TRBD1 or TRBD2 (5 bases each). The CDR3 length is 17 residues. Between the trimmed V and J ends, which lost 3 bases and 1 base, there was a span of 17 bases. From germline, CDR1 is ENHRY and CDR2 SYGVKD. The CDR3 loop reads CAISDLGRELGTDTQYF. The CDR3 DNA sequence: TGTGCCATCAGTGACTTGGGCAGGGAGCTCGGCACAGATACGCAGTATTTT.

Remarks on this clonotype: Its ends do not fully match the called genes, so a read error is possible. The chain joins TRBV6-5 to TRBJ2-2; D might be TRBD1 (6 bases). CDR3 length: 12 amino acids. CDR1 and CDR2 from the germline V gene are MNHEY and SVGAGI. CDR3 loop: CASQQGPGERFF. DNA for the CDR3: TGTGCCAGCCAACAGGGCCCCGGGGAGCGGTTTTTT.

As DNA, the CDR3 is TGCAGCGTTGACAAGACAGGGAGCGAGCAGTACTTC. Residues: CSVDKTGSEQYF. This sequence joins TRBV29-1 and TRBJ2-7, with 7 bases fitting TRBD1. With 3 bases clipped from V and 6 bases from J, the junction kept 5 bases outside the gene matches. Germline CDR1 is SQVTM and CDR2 is ANQGSEA. The CDR3 is 12 residues long.

This clonotype was picked up one time. This sequence joins TRBV15 and TRBJ1-2, with D hard to call. The germline CDR1 and CDR2 sequences are LNHNV and YYDKDF (reference sequence). V was shortened by 0 bases and J by 1 base, with 15 bases between the two germline ends. The CDR3 runs 17 residues. CDR3 in amino acids: CATSRDLKQRINYGYTF. DNA of the CDR3: TGTGCCACCAGCAGAGATCTGAAACAGCGAATTAACTATGGCTACACCTTC.

A few counts support this clonotype. The V call is TRBV20-1, the J call TRBJ2-7; D is unresolved. The CDR3 spans 14 residues. The V gene lost 3 bases and the J gene lost 3 bases, with 15 bases spanning the gap. CDR1 DFQATT and CDR2 SNEGSKA come from the germline V gene (reference sequence). CDR3: CSASSVEVSYEQYF. CDR3 DNA: TGCAGTGCTAGCTCGGTCGAAGTGAGCTACGAGCAGTACTTC.

This clonotype has only one observation. The gene calls are TRBV12-3 or TRBV12-4 and TRBJ1-4; TRBD1 agrees at 7 bases. This CDR3 contains 13 residues. V shed 3 bases and J 10 bases; nucleotides not matched to a gene: 5. This chain's CDR3 is CASSFLQGGKLFF. In nucleotides, the CDR3 is TGTGCCAGCAGTTTTCTCCAGGGGGGAAAACTGTTTTTT.

The chain joins TRBV7-2 to TRBJ1-5; 8 bases are shared with TRBD1. CDR3 length: 15 residues. J lost 2 bases, V lost 5 bases, and 5 bases had no gene match. CDR1 is SGHTA, CDR2 FQGNSA, per germline. CDR3 coding DNA: TGTGCCAGCAGCGGCAGGGGGCTCGGCAATCAGCCCCAGCATTTT. It is translated as CASSGRGLGNQPQHF.

The rearrangement uses TRBV5-1 and TRBJ2-3; possibly TRBD2 for D (5 bases). The CDR3 runs to 15 residues. The ends were cut back, 4 bases at V and 4 bases at J, with 16 bases in the middle. CDR1 SGHRS and CDR2 YFSETQ come from the germline V gene. CDR3 bases: TGCGCCAGCAGCCGAGTCGGGGTCGACGCAGATACGCAGTATTTT. This codes for CASSRVGVDADTQYF.

This sequence joins TRBV20-1 and TRBJ2-5; TRBD1 is a possible D gene (7 bases). The CDR3 sequence is 14 residues long. Per the germline V gene, CDR1 is DFQATT and CDR2 is SNEGSKA (reference sequence). Trimming shortened V by 4 bases and J by 4 bases, and 16 bases separated the two germline ends. In DNA form, the CDR3 reads TGCAGTGCTACCGAATCGCAGGGGGGAGAGACCCAGTACTTC. Protein sequence: CSATESQGGETQYF.

The J gene is TRBJ2-1, the V gene TRBV20-1; D possibly corresponds to TRBD1 (5 bases). V lost 3 bases, J lost 8 bases, and 14 bases lay in between. The CDR3 consists of 13 residues. Germline CDR1 and CDR2: DFQATT and SNEGSKA (reference sequence). CDR3 region: CSARGPTAHEQFF. The CDR3 bases are TGCAGTGCTAGGGGGCCAACAGCCCATGAGCAGTTCTTC.

This clonotype was seen a few times. A much larger clone lies one base from this, so it may be a read error. V and J are TRBV7-9 and TRBJ2-5; 12 nucleotides agree with TRBD1. Germline CDR1 SEHNR, CDR2 FQNEAQ (reference sequence). The CDR3 sequence is 15 residues long. The CDR3 region is CASSQGTGGVYEQNF. CDR3 coding DNA: TGTGCCAGCAGCCAGGGGACAGGGGGCGTCTACGAGCAGAACTTC.

The chain is built from TRBV27 and TRBJ2-7; the D gene is possibly TRBD1 (6 bases). CDR1 and CDR2 (germline): MNHEY, SMNVEV (reference sequence). CDR3 length: 15 residues. V lost 2 bases to trimming and J lost 5 bases, with 16 bases between them. CDR3 region: CASSLQGSQGHEQYF. In DNA, the CDR3 is TGTGCCAGCAGTTTACAGGGCAGTCAGGGGCACGAGCAGTACTTC.

This chain joins TRBV13 and TRBJ2-5; either TRBD1 or TRBD2 may fit D (5 bases each). The J call may be wrong; the DNA end is better matched by TRBJ2-7. The germline V gene has CDR1 PRHDT and CDR2 FYEKMQ (reference sequence). The CDR3 has 15 residues. DNA of the CDR3: TGTGCCAGCAGCCGCCGGGGTGGGCAGGGCCACGAGCAGTACTTC. This sequence encodes CASSRRGGQGHEQYF.

This clonotype was counted only a few times. The gene calls are TRBV20-1 and TRBJ2-5; TRBD2 might be the D (6 bases). The CDR3 runs 11 residues. Germline V CDR1 and CDR2: DFQATT, SNEGSKA (reference sequence). V shed 3 bases and J shed 7 bases, with 9 bases lying between them. The CDR3 bases are TGCAGTGCTAGCTTGGGGGGGACCCAGTACTTC. This encodes CSASLGGTQYF.

This clonotype came up a few times. The rearrangement links TRBV7-2 to TRBJ2-5; D is ambiguous. The CDR3 is 15 residues long. The germline CDR1 and CDR2 sequences are SGHTA and FQGNSA. Trimming took 2 bases from V and 5 from J, leaving 15 bases between them. For the CDR3, the DNA is TGTGCCAGCAGCTTATGGCGGTCCTCCGGGGAGACCCAGTACTTC. Amino acids: CASSLWRSSGETQYF. Drawing the rest from reference TRBV7-2 and TRBJ2-5, the complete variable domain is GAGVSQSPSNKVTEKGKDVELRCDPISGHTALYWYRQSLGQGLEFLIYFQGNSAPDKSGLPSDRFSAERTGGSVSTLTIQRTQQEDSAVYLCASSLWRSSGETQYFGPGTRLLVL.

The sample holds many counts of this clonotype. The CDR3 nucleotides are TGCAGCGTTGAACGTCTTGACAGGGAGGCAGATACGCAGTATTTT. This translates into CSVERLDREADTQYF. The gene calls are TRBV29-1 and TRBJ2-3, with D perhaps matching TRBD1 (7 bases). This CDR3 contains 15 residues. The germline CDR1 and CDR2 sequences are SQVTM and ANQGSEA. The V gene lost 2 bases and the J gene lost 4 bases, with 16 bases spanning the gap.

The rearrangement joins TRBV10-3 to TRBJ2-1; possibly TRBD1 for D (6 bases). The V end was cut by 2 bases, the J end by 9 bases, with 20 bases between. Germline V gene lookup returns CDR1 ENHRY and CDR2 SYGVKD. This CDR3 contains 16 residues. CDR3 nucleotides: TGTGCCATCAGTGAGGGTGACAGGTCCGGAGGCAGTGAGCAGTTCTTC. It encodes CAISEGDRSGGSEQFF.

This clonotype was seen more than once but under ten times. The chain links TRBV20-1 to TRBJ1-2; no clear D gene. The CDR3 has 10 amino acids. Trimming left V 6 bases short and J 5 bases short, with 7 bases between. Germline V gene sequence: CDR1 DFQATT, CDR2 SNEGSKA (reference sequence). The CDR3 loop reads CSATGYGYTF. CDR3 DNA: TGCAGTGCCACGGGGTATGGCTACACCTTC.

This clonotype was counted between two and nine times. The J gene is TRBJ2-1, the V gene TRBV5-1; D remains ambiguous. The CDR3 extends over 12 amino acids. The V end was cut by 5 bases, the J end by 10 bases, with 13 bases between. The germline V gene encodes CDR1 SGHRS and CDR2 YFSETQ. CDR3 sequence: CASSLVSWEQFF. The DNA for the CDR3 is TGCGCCAGCAGTTTAGTTTCGTGGGAGCAGTTCTTC.

This clonotype was observed a handful of times. The chain's CDR3 is CASSVAGGMETQYF. CDR3 coding DNA: TGTGCCAGCAGCGTAGCAGGGGGTATGGAGACCCAGTACTTC. The V and J genes are TRBV9 and TRBJ2-7; 7 nucleotides match TRBD1. The J call may be mistaken, given a closer DNA end match to TRBJ2-5. Looked up from germline, CDR1 is SGDLS and CDR2 is YYNGEE. CDR3 size: 14 residues.

This clonotype was recorded once. V and J are TRBV3-1 and TRBJ2-1; the D is unclear. In germline, CDR1 is LGHDT, CDR2 YNNKEL (reference sequence). V lost 0 bases and J lost 9, with 9 bases in between. The CDR3 sequence is 13 residues long. The CDR3 sequence is CASSQDRASEQFF. CDR3 in DNA: TGTGCCAGCAGCCAAGATAGGGCTAGTGAGCAGTTCTTC.

The chain has TRBV28 and TRBJ2-7, with D perhaps matching TRBD1 (5 bases). Germline assignment: CDR1 MDHEN and CDR2 SYDVKM. The CDR3 is 17 residues long. V was clipped by 5 bases and J by 4 bases, with 24 bases between them. The CDR3 bases are TGTGCCAGCAGTGGGGTCCACCAGGGCAAATTGGGGTACGAGCAGTACTTC. This codes for CASSGVHQGKLGYEQYF.

The chain uses TRBV24-1 and TRBJ1-4; the D gene is possibly TRBD1 (5 bases). Germline-derived CDR1 and CDR2 are KGHDR and SFDVKD. V shed 6 bases and J shed 6 bases, with 13 bases lying between them. The CDR3 loop spans 14 amino acids. CDR3 sequence (DNA): TGTGCCACCAGTAATTCCGGGACCGATGAAAAACTGTTTTTT. Protein: CATSNSGTDEKLFF.